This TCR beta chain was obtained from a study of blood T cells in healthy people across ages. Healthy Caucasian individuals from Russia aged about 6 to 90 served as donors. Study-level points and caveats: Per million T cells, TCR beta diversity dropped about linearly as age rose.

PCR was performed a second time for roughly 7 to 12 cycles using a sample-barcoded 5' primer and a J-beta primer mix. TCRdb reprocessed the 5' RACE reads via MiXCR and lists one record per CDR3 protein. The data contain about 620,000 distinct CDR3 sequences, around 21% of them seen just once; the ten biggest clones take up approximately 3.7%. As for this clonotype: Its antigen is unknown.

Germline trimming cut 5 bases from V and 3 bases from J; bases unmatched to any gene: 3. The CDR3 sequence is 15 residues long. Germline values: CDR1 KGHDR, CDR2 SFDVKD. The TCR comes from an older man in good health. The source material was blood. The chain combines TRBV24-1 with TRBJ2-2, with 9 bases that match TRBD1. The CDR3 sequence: CATSAGTGYTGELFF. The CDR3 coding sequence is TGTGCCACCAGTGCCGGGACAGGGTACACCGGGGAGCTGTTTTTT.